The subject of this entry is one TCR beta chain. As yet, its antigen is unknown. The entry originates in a study of OX40 agonist ivuxolimab in advanced cancers. Clones were sequenced by immunoSEQ multiplex PCR, and TCRdb holds only the in-frame ones, with some missing. The table shows some 45,000 clones, with 75% to 85% occurring only once. Excluded were patients having autoimmune disease history or systemic immunosuppression. With 4 bases removed from V and 3 bases from J, the gap between germline ends came to 13 bases. The CDR3 is 14 residues long. The germline V gene encodes CDR1 LGHNA and CDR2 YNFKEQ. Overall study findings and caveats: Partly responding patients at 0.1-3.0 mg/kg showed some of the smallest clonal expansion.

The V gene is TRBV4-2, the J gene TRBJ2-7; possibly TRBD2 for D (6 bases). The clonotype originates from an adult with an advanced solid tumor such as melanoma, head and neck, liver or kidney cancer. Material: CD4+ or CD8+ T cells sorted from blood, obtained in a trial of the OX40 agonist ivuxolimab. The CDR3, as DNA: TGTGCCAGCAGCCCCCGGGGGAACCTCTACGAGCAGTACTTC. Its translation: CASSPRGNLYEQYF.